This TCR beta chain was sequenced for a study of CD8 T cells in Susac syndrome. Findings and limits, study-wide: The study's TCR sequencing and HLA analysis drew on a certain number of individuals. That number was acknowledged as relatively small.

With regard to this clonotype: The antigen remains unidentified.

When the RNA was reverse transcribed, random hexamers were used with an input of about 0.5 to 1 ug. TCR beta CDR3 was amplified by immunoSEQ multiplex PCR. This amplification extended across 54 Vbeta and 13 Jbeta segments. Using its own MiXCR run on the immunoSEQ multiplex PCR reads, TCRdb lists one record per CDR3 protein. The table lists about 21,000 distinct CDR3 sequences, more than 85% of them singletons. The TCR was taken from a human donor in good health. The specimen sequenced was CD8+ T cells from PBMCs.

The CDR3 nucleotides read TGTGCCAGCAGTGAACAAAAGGGAGTCAGGGGGCTGTCTGAAGCTTTCTTT. Translating gives CASSEQKGVRGLSEAFF. This chain links TRBV25-1 with TRBJ1-1; 8 bases map to TRBD1. This CDR3 has 17 amino acids. V was clipped by 2 bases and J by 6 bases; unmatched bases: 14. Looked up from germline, CDR1 is MGHDK and CDR2 is SYGVNS. Drawing the rest from reference TRBV25-1 and TRBJ1-1, the complete variable domain is EADIYQTPRYLVIGTGKKITLECSQTMGHDKMYWYQQDPGMELHLIHYSYGVNSTEKGDLSSESTVSRIRTEHFPLTLESARPSHTSQYLCASSEQKGVRGLSEAFFGQGTRLTVV.